This is a list of T cell receptor beta chains from one sample in a study of beta chain features in type 1 diabetes. This table comes from immunoSEQ multiplex PCR, and its TCRdb copy is limited to in-frame clones, with some not included. The sample has 280,000 or so clones; over 12% are singletons. Sequenced sample: naive CD4+ T cells from blood. The receptors were gathered from a man in his late teens or twenties with type 1 diabetes. Each CDR3 is given with its conserved first and last residue. A D gene is named only where the DNA matches it firmly. Where a row states a size, it is once, few, many or the class of an expanded clone; other rows omit it.

abundance,d_gene,v_gene,j_gene,CDR3nt,CDR3aa
few,TRBD2,TRBV15,TRBJ2-1,TGTGCCACCAGCAGACGCCTCAGGACTAGCGGGAACGATGAGCAGTTCTTC,CATSRRLRTSGNDEQFF
.,.,TRBV6-5,TRBJ1-1,TGTGCCAGCGTCGGGCAGGGAGGGACTGAAGCTTTCTTT,CASVGQGGTEAFF
.,TRBD1,TRBV29-1,TRBJ1-1,TGCAGCGTTGGACAGGGCGGTAACACTGAAGCTTTCTTT,CSVGQGGNTEAFF
.,.,TRBV9,TRBJ2-7,TGTGCCAGCAGCGGATATCGGCGGGGCGAGCAGTACTTC,CASSGYRRGEQYF
many,.,TRBV4-3,TRBJ2-1,TGCGCCAGCAGCCAAGATCAGGATGAGCAGTTCTTC,CASSQDQDEQFF
few,.,TRBV7-9,TRBJ1-5,TGTGCCAGCAGCCCCGGGTTCGGTCAGCCCCAGCATTTT,CASSPGFGQPQHF
few,.,TRBV19,TRBJ2-7,TGTGCCAGTAGGGAACAGGGAAGGCCCTACGAGCAGTACTTC,CASREQGRPYEQYF
few,.,TRBV28,TRBJ2-7,TGTGCCAGCCTGAGAAGGGAGGCCTACGAGCAGTACTTC,CASLRREAYEQYF
.,TRBD1,TRBV13,TRBJ1-2,TGTGCCAGCAGCGCCCTGGACAGGGGAGGCGGCTACACCTTC,CASSALDRGGGYTF
.,TRBD2,TRBV13,TRBJ2-3,TGTGCCAGCAGCCAGACTAGCGGGAGGGCTATTTCTACAGATACGCAGTATTTT,CASSQTSGRAISTDTQYF